The clone carrying this TCR beta chain was seen many times. Antigen specificity is unknown. Peripheral blood was collected from the related graft donor on the marrow donation day. The method was immunoSEQ multiplex PCR; TCRdb's version includes in-frame clones alone and lacks a portion of them. The sample includes some 40,000 clones, none of them occurring once. Germline V gene data show CDR1 as SGHDT and CDR2 as YYEEEE. V was clipped by 3 bases and J by 7 bases; unmatched bases: 8. This CDR3 spans 16 amino acids. This sample is drawn from a study of T cells after posttransplantation cyclophosphamide. Study-wide findings and caveats: Blood and skin or GI T cell repertoires showed limited TRB overlap. Donor CD8+ memory clones often dominated recipient blood repertoires at later times. Recipient CMV seropositivity and CMV reactivation strongly tracked TRB clonality.

The chain carries TRBV5-6 and TRBJ1-6; 9 bases agree with TRBD1. The TCR sequence derives from a woman aged 50 to 60 in good health and a related stem cell transplant donor. The sample was PBMCs. CDR3 coding DNA: TGTGCCAGCAGCTCGGGACAGGGCTTAAGGAATTCACCCCTCCACTTT. Translating it yields CASSSGQGLRNSPLHF.